This T cell receptor beta chain comes out of a study of beta chain features in type 1 diabetes. General study points: Equally in patients and controls, shorter templates might have been favored by PCR. In type 1 diabetes patients, VDJ junctions had fewer insertions; deletions at these junctions were more frequent. Researchers report that Type 1 diabetes patients had moderately but significantly shorter TCRB CDR3s across all four CD4+ subsets. Naive, central memory and Treg TCRB repertoires appeared more alike in patients than in healthy donors.

Reverse transcribing all isolated RNA meant expressed TCRB transcripts were sequenced. Here immunoSEQ multiplex PCR was the method, and the copy in TCRdb shows in-frame clones only, minus some. This repertoire shows 150,000 to 200,000 clones, approximately 8.7% found once; its top ten account for 0.7%. Concerning this clone: Its antigen is still unknown.

This sequence originates from a woman aged 25 to 39 with type 1 diabetes. Sequencing was carried out using central memory CD4+ T cells from blood.

The CDR3 DNA follows: TGTGCCAGCAGCTTAGGGGGGACAGGCGCTAACTATGGCTACACCTTC. Translating gives CASSLGGTGANYGYTF. The chain has TRBV7-9 and TRBJ1-2; TRBD1 matches 8 bases. The germline V gene encodes CDR1 SEHNR and CDR2 FQNEAQ (reference sequence). The CDR3 contains 16 residues. Trimming at V came to 1 base and at J to 0 bases, leaving 4 bases not matched to a gene. Complete variable domain (other parts from reference TRBV7-9 and TRBJ1-2): DTGVSQNPRHKITKRGQNVTFRCDPISEHNRLYWYRQTLGQGPEFLTYFQNEAQLEKSRLLSDRFSAERPKGSFSTLEIQRTEQGDSAMYLCASSLGGTGANYGYTFGSGTRLTVV.